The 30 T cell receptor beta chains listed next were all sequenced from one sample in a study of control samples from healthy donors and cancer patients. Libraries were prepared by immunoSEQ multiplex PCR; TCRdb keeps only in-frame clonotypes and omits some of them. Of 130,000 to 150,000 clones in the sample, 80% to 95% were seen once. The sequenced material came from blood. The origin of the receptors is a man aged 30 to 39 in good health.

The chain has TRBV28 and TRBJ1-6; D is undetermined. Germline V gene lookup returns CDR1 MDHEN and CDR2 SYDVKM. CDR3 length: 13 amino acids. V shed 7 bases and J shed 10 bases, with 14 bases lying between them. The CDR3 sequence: CASISNRVSPLHF. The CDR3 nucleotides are TGTGCCAGCATCTCCAATAGGGTCTCACCCCTCCACTTT.

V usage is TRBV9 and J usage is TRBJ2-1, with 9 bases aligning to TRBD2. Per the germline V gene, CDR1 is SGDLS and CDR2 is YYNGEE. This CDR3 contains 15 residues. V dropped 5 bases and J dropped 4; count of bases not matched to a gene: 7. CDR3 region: CASRAGTSLYNEQFF. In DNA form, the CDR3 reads TGTGCCAGCAGGGCCGGGACTAGCTTGTACAATGAGCAGTTCTTC.

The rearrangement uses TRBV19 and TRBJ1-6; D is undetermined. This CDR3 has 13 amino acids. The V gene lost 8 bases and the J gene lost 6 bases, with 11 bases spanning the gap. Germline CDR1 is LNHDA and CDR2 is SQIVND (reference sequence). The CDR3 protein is CASSSGLNSPLHF. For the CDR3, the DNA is TGTGCCAGTTCCTCAGGACTTAATTCACCCCTCCACTTT.

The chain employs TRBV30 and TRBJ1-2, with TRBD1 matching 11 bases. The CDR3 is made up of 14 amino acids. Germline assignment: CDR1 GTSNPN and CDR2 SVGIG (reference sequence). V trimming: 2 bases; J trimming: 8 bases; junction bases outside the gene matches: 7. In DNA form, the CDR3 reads TGTGCCTGGAGTCCACAGGGACAGGGGGTAGGCTACACCTTC. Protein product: CAWSPQGQGVGYTF.

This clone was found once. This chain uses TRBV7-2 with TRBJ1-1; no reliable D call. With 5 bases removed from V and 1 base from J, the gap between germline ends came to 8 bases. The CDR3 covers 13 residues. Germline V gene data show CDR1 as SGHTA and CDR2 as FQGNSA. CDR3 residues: CASSPHENTEAFF. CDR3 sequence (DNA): TGTGCCAGCAGCCCACATGAGAACACTGAAGCTTTCTTT.

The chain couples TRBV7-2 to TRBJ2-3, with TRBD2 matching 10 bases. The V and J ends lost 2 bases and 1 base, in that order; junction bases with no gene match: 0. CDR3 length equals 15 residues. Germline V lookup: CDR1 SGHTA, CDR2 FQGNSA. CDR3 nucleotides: TGTGCCAGCAGCTTACTAGCGGGGGGCACAGATACGCAGTATTTT. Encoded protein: CASSLLAGGTDTQYF.

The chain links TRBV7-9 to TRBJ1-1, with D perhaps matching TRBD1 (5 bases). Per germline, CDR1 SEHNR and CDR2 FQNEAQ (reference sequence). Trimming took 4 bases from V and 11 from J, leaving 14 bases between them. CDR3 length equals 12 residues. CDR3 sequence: CASSSGTYRAFF. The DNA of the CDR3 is TGTGCCAGCAGCTCCGGGACCTACCGGGCTTTCTTT.

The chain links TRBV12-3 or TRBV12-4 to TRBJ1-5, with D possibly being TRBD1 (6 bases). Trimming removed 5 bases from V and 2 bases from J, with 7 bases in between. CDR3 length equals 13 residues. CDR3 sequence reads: CASSHRGNQPQHF. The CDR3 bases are TGTGCCAGCAGTCACAGGGGCAATCAGCCCCAGCATTTT.

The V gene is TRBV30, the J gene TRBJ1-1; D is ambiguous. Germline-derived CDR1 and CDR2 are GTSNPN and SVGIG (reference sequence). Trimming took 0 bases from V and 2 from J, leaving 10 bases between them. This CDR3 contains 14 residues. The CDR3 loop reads CAWSVSDRNTEAFF. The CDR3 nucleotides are TGTGCCTGGAGTGTAAGCGATCGAAACACTGAAGCTTTCTTT.

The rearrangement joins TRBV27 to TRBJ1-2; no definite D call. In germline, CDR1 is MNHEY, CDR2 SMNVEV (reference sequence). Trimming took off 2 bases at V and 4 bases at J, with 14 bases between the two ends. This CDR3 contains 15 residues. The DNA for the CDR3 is TGTGCCAGCAGTTTAAGCTCCCCTCGGCGCTATGGCTACACCTTC. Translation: CASSLSSPRRYGYTF.

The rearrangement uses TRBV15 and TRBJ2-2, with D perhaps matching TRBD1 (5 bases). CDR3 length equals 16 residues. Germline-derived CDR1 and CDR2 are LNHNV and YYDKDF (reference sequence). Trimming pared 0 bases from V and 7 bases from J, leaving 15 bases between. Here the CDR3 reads CATSRDTRTQLGELFF. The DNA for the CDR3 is TGTGCCACCAGCAGAGATACTCGGACACAGCTCGGGGAGCTGTTTTTT.

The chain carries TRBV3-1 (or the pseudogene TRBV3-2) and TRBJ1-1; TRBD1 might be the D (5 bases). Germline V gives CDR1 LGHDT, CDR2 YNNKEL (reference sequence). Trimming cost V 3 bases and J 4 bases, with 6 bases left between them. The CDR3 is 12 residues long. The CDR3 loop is CASSQGPTEAFF. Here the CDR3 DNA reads TGTGCCAGCAGCCAGGGGCCCACTGAAGCTTTCTTT.

DNA for the CDR3: TGTGCCACCAGCAGCCAGGGAAGGTCTGTAGCTTTCTTT. Encoded protein: CATSSQGRSVAFF. The chain carries TRBV15 and TRBJ1-1, with a tentative D call TRBD1 (5 bases). This CDR3 comprises 13 residues. With 3 bases removed from V and 10 bases from J, the gap between germline ends came to 15 bases. The germline V gene has CDR1 LNHNV and CDR2 YYDKDF (reference sequence).

Here the CDR3 reads CASSKRTPYSGNTIYF. The CDR3 DNA follows: TGTGCCAGCAGCAAGAGGACACCTTACTCTGGAAACACCATATATTTT. The genes are TRBV14 and TRBJ1-3; D possibly corresponds to TRBD1 (5 bases). Germline assignment: CDR1 SGHDN and CDR2 FVKESK. The CDR3 totals 16 residues. Trimming took off 5 bases at V and 0 bases at J, with 14 bases between the two ends.

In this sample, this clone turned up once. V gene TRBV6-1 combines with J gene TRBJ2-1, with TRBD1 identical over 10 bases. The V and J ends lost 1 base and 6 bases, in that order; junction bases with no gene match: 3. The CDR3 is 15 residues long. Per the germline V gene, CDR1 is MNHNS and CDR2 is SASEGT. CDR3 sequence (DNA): TGTGCCAGCAGTGAAGGACAGGGGGCAAGCAATGAGCAGTTCTTC. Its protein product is CASSEGQGASNEQFF.

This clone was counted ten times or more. CDR3 nucleotide sequence: TGTGCCAGCAGCCAAGGGGGCAATCAGCCCCAGCATTTT. Protein sequence: CASSQGGNQPQHF. The genes are TRBV14 and TRBJ1-5; no clear D gene. The ends were cut back, 1 base at V and 2 bases at J, with 3 bases in the middle. The V gene's germline CDR1 is SGHDN and CDR2 FVKESK. There are 13 residues in the CDR3.

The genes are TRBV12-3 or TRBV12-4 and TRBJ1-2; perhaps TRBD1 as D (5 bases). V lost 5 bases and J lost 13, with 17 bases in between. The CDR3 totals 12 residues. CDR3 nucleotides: TGTGCCAGCAGTCCGGGGCGAGGCCGGGCCACCTTC. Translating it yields CASSPGRGRATF.

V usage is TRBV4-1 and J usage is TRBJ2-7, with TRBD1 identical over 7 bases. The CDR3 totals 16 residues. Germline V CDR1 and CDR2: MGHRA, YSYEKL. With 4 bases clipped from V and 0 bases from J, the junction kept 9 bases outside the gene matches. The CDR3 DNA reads TGCGCCAGCAGCCCACTGGGACAGCTGAGCTCCTACGAGCAGTACTTC. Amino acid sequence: CASSPLGQLSSYEQYF.

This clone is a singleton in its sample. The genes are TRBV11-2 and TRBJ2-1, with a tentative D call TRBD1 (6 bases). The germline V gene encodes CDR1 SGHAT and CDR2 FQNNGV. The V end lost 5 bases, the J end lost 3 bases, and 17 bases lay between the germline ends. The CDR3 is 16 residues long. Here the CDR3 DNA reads TGTGCCAGCAGCCTAACCTCCGGGACACTCTACAATGAGCAGTTCTTC. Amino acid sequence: CASSLTSGTLYNEQFF.

The CDR3 sequence: CASSLIGEAFF. As DNA, the CDR3 is TGTGCCAGCAGCCTAATCGGTGAAGCTTTCTTT. This chain links TRBV5-6 with TRBJ1-1; D remains unclear. Germline CDR1 SGHDT, CDR2 YYEEEE. This CDR3 is 11 amino acids long. V lost 4 bases and J lost 7, with 8 bases in between.

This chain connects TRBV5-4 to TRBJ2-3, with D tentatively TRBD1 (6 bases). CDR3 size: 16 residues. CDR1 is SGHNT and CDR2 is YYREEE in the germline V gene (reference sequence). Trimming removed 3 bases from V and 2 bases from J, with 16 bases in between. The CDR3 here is CASSSQIGQLTDTQYF. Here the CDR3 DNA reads TGTGCCAGCAGCTCCCAGATCGGACAGCTCACAGATACGCAGTATTTT.

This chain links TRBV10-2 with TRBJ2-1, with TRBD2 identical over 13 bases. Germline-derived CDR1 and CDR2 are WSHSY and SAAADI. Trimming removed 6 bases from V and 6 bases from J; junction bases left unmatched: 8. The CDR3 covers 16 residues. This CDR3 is CASRKLAGGNFNEQFF. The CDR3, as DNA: TGCGCCAGCAGAAAACTAGCGGGGGGGAACTTCAATGAGCAGTTCTTC.

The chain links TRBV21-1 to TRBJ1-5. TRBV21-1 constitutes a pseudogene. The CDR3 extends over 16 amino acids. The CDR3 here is CASSSLGGANNQPQHF. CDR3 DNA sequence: TGTGCCAGCAGCTCCCTCGGAGGGGCCAACAATCAGCCCCAGCATTTT.

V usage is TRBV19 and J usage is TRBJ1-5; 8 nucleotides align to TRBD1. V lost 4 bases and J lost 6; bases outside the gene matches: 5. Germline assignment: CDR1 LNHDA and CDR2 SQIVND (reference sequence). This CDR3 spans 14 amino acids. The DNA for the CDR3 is TGTGCCAGTAGTACAGGGGGCGCGGTTCAGCCCCAGCATTTT. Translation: CASSTGGAVQPQHF.

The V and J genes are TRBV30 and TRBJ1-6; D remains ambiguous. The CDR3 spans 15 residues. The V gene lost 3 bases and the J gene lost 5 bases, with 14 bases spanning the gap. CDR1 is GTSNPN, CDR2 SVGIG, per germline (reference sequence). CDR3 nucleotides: TGTGCCTGGAGCCACGACGGAAAAAATAATTCACCCCTCCACTTT. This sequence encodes CAWSHDGKNNSPLHF. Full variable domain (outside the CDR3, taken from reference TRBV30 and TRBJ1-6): SQTIHQWPATLVQPVGSPLSLECTVEGTSNPNLYWYRQAAGRGLQLLFYSVGIGQISSEVPQNLSASRPQDRQFILSSKKLLLSDSGFYLCAWSHDGKNNSPLHFGNGTRLTVT.

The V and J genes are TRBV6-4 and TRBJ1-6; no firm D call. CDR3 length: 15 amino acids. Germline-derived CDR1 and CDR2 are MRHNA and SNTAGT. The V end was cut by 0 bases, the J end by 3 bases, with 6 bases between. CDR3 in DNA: TGTGCCAGCAGTGACTCTTACAGCTATAATTCACCCCTCCACTTT. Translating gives CASSDSYSYNSPLHF.

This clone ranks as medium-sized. This chain's CDR3 is CASSGSPSDRGGEKLFF. CDR3 coding DNA: TGTGCCAGCAGCGGATCCCCTTCGGACAGGGGAGGGGAAAAACTGTTTTTT. The chain employs TRBV9 and TRBJ1-4, with TRBD1 matching over 9 bases. The germline gives CDR1 SGDLS, CDR2 YYNGEE. This CDR3 comprises 17 residues. The junction had 14 bases not matched to a gene; V was cut back by 3 bases and J by 8 bases.

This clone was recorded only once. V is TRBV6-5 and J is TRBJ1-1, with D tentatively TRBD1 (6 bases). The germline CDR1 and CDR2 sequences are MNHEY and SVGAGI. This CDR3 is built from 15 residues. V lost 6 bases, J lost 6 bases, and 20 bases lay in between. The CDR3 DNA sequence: TGTGCCAGCAGACGCCCGGAACAGGGAGGAGCTGAAGCTTTCTTT. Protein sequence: CASRRPEQGGAEAFF.

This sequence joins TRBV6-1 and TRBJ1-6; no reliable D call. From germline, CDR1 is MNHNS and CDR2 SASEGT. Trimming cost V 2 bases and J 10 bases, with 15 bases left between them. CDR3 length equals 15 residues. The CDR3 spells CASSESGENRSPLHF. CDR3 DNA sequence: TGTGCCAGCAGTGAATCGGGTGAGAACAGATCACCCCTCCACTTT.

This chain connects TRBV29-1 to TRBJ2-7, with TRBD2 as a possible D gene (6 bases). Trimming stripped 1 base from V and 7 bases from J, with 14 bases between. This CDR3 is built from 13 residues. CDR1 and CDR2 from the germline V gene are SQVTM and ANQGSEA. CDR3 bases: TGCAGCGTTGAAGGGTCGACGGGGAGGGAGCAGTACTTC. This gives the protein CSVEGSTGREQYF.